The 32 T cell receptor beta chains in this list originate from one sample, sequenced in a study of CD8 T cells in Susac syndrome. The authors reverse transcribed roughly 0.5 to 1 ug RNA with random hexamers. TCRdb redid the calling of the immunoSEQ multiplex PCR reads with MiXCR, one entry per CDR3 protein. The table has under 250,000 distinct CDR3 sequences, 93% seen once. Source material: CD4+ T cells from PBMCs. The receptors derive from a human donor with multiple sclerosis.

The chain employs TRBV30 and TRBJ1-2; the D gene is possibly TRBD1 (5 bases). V lost 3 bases, J lost 6 bases, and 17 bases lay in between. The germline V gene has CDR1 GTSNPN and CDR2 SVGIG (reference sequence). The CDR3 covers 14 residues. CDR3 amino acids: CAWSRRRTNHGYTF. CDR3 sequence (DNA): TGTGCCTGGAGCCGTCGCCGGACAAACCATGGCTACACCTTC.

This chain connects TRBV29-1 to TRBJ2-7, with D tentatively TRBD1 or TRBD2 (6 bases each). The CDR3 is 11 amino acids. V lost 3 bases and J lost 8, with 11 bases in between. The germline V gene has CDR1 SQVTM and CDR2 ANQGSEA. DNA of the CDR3: TGCAGCGTTGAGGAGGGGGGACAGCAGTACGTC. It encodes CSVEEGGQQYV.

This clonotype was detected only a few times. V gene TRBV28 combines with J gene TRBJ2-1; possible D gene TRBD1, 6 bases. The V gene's germline CDR1 is MDHEN and CDR2 SYDVKM. This CDR3 spans 14 amino acids. Trimming removed 4 bases from V and 2 bases from J, with 9 bases in between. CDR3 sequence reads: CASSSGTTYNEQFF. CDR3 coding DNA: TGTGCCAGCAGTTCTGGGACAACCTACAATGAGCAGTTCTTC.

This clonotype was seen more than once but under ten times. The CDR3 loop is CASSSRGRGEAFF. The CDR3 coding sequence is TGTGCCAGCAGCTCCAGGGGCAGGGGTGAAGCTTTCTTT. The chain joins TRBV9 to TRBJ1-1, with D tentatively TRBD1 (6 bases). The CDR3 spans 13 residues. The V and J ends lost 4 bases and 7 bases respectively, with 14 bases between them. Germline values: CDR1 SGDLS, CDR2 YYNGEE.

This chain uses TRBV12-3 or TRBV12-4 with TRBJ1-1, with D tentatively TRBD1 (6 bases). V was cut by 5 bases and J by 0 bases, with 10 bases left in between. The CDR3 length is 14 residues. CDR3 bases: TGTGCCAGCAGTGACAGGCGACTGAACACTGAAGCTTTCTTT. Translation: CASSDRRLNTEAFF.

This clonotype appeared a few times. V gene TRBV5-1 combines with J gene TRBJ2-7, with D unclear. This CDR3 region has 16 residues. Germline V gene lookup returns CDR1 SGHRS and CDR2 YFSETQ. V lost 0 bases and J lost 0, with 13 bases in between. This chain's CDR3 is CASSLEPGHRSYEQYF. CDR3 DNA: TGCGCCAGCAGCTTGGAACCAGGCCACCGCTCCTACGAGCAGTACTTC.

The V and J genes are TRBV29-1 and TRBJ2-4; a possible D gene is TRBD2 (6 bases). This CDR3 is built from 17 residues. Germline lookup yields CDR1 SQVTM and CDR2 ANQGSEA. V dropped 5 bases and J dropped 6 bases, with 26 bases sitting between them. The CDR3 protein is CSVPGRLTPLGGNIQYF. CDR3 nucleotide sequence: TGCAGCGTTCCTGGCAGACTGACGCCATTGGGGGGAAACATTCAGTACTTC.

The rearrangement joins TRBV20-1 to TRBJ1-6; D possibly corresponds to TRBD1 (5 bases). CDR1 is DFQATT and CDR2 is SNEGSKA in the germline V gene (reference sequence). Between the trimmed V and J ends, which lost 0 bases and 8 bases, there was a span of 8 bases. CDR3 size: 13 residues. In DNA, the CDR3 is TGCAGTGCTAGAGACAGAGGGGATTCACCCCTCCACTTT. It encodes CSARDRGDSPLHF.

The CDR3 DNA reads TGTGCCAGCAGCCAAGAAGGGGGCTACAATGAGCAGTTCTTC. As protein: CASSQEGGYNEQFF. The chain links TRBV4-2 to TRBJ2-1, with a weak D call TRBD1 (6 bases). Germline-derived CDR1 and CDR2 are LGHNA and YNFKEQ. The CDR3 is 14 residues long. The germline V and J ends were trimmed by 0 bases and 3 bases, with 6 bases remaining between them.

This chain links TRBV20-1 with TRBJ1-2; no definite D call. Trimming shortened V by 7 bases and J by 1 base, and 7 bases separated the two germline ends. Germline V gene lookup returns CDR1 DFQATT and CDR2 SNEGSKA (reference sequence). The CDR3 spans 11 residues. CDR3 in amino acids: CSVPDNYGYTF. In DNA, the CDR3 is TGCAGTGTACCGGATAACTATGGCTACACCTTC.

The chain is built from TRBV5-1 and TRBJ1-4; 9 nucleotides align to TRBD1. The CDR3 loop spans 15 amino acids. Unmatched junction bases numbered 8, after V lost 4 bases and J lost 7 bases. CDR1 SGHRS and CDR2 YFSETQ come from the germline V gene. The CDR3 region has the DNA TGCGCCAGCAGCCGGAACAGGGGGCGCGTTGAAAAACTGTTTTTT. Amino acids: CASSRNRGRVEKLFF.

The genes are TRBV28 and TRBJ2-2; 7 bases fit TRBD1. With V trimmed by 7 bases and J by 7 bases, 9 bases remained unmatched. There are 14 residues in the CDR3. The germline CDR1 and CDR2 sequences are MDHEN and SYDVKM. The CDR3 bases are TGTGCCAGCACCCACGAGCAGGGGGTCGGGGAGCTGTTTTTT. It yields the protein CASTHEQGVGELFF.

The rearrangement links TRBV12-3 or TRBV12-4 to TRBJ2-2; D gene uncertain. V was cut by 5 bases and J by 2 bases, with 12 bases left in between. There are 15 residues in the CDR3. This CDR3 is CASSRSGPNTGELFF. The CDR3 DNA follows: TGTGCCAGCAGTCGGTCCGGGCCTAACACCGGGGAGCTGTTTTTT.

The chain is built from TRBV9 and TRBJ2-1, with 9 positions matching TRBD2. Looked up from germline, CDR1 is SGDLS and CDR2 is YYNGEE. The junction had 3 bases not matched to a gene; V was cut back by 1 base and J by 4 bases. CDR3 length: 15 amino acids. The CDR3 DNA follows: TGTGCCAGCAGCGTAAACGCGGGAGGGTACAATGAGCAGTTCTTC. It codes for CASSVNAGGYNEQFF.

The J gene is TRBJ1-1, the V gene TRBV2; TRBD1 matches at 7 bases. With V trimmed by 6 bases and J by 11 bases, 15 bases remained unmatched. Germline assignment: CDR1 SNHLY and CDR2 FYNNEI. CDR3 size: 14 residues. CDR3 sequence: CASSYSIRGQQAFF. CDR3 nucleotides: TGTGCCAGCAGCTATTCAATCAGGGGACAGCAGGCTTTCTTT.

V usage is TRBV3-1 and J usage is TRBJ2-5, with D possibly TRBD1 on 5 matching bases. In germline, CDR1 is LGHDT, CDR2 YNNKEL (reference sequence). V was trimmed by 3 bases and J by 7 bases, leaving 6 bases between them. The CDR3 sequence is 11 residues long. CDR3 nucleotide sequence: TGTGCCAGCAGCCATAGGGGGACCCAGTACTTC. Translated, it gives CASSHRGTQYF.

The chain combines TRBV10-3 with TRBJ2-5; D ambiguous. The CDR3 has 13 residues. The germline V gene encodes CDR1 ENHRY and CDR2 SYGVKD. The V end lost 4 bases, the J end lost 5 bases, and 11 bases lay between the germline ends. This chain's CDR3 is CAISGRALETQYF. The CDR3 DNA reads TGTGCCATCAGTGGAAGGGCCTTGGAGACCCAGTACTTC.

The rearrangement links TRBV29-1 to TRBJ2-2; 16 nucleotides agree with TRBD2. Germline V gene data show CDR1 as SQVTM and CDR2 as ANQGSEA. Trimming at V came to 6 bases and at J to 3 bases, leaving 4 bases not matched to a gene. This CDR3 is 16 amino acids long. CDR3 nucleotides: TGCAGCGTGGGACTAGCGGGAGGGCCCGACACCGGGGAGCTGTTTTTT. Translated, it gives CSVGLAGGPDTGELFF.

V usage is TRBV6-1 and J usage is TRBJ2-7, with a possible D match to TRBD1 (6 bases). The CDR3 is 13 amino acids. The V gene lost 6 bases and the J gene lost 4 bases, with 13 bases spanning the gap. The germline V gene encodes CDR1 MNHNS and CDR2 SASEGT. This CDR3 reads CASSTTQGYEQYV. The CDR3 bases are TGTGCCAGCAGCACCACACAGGGATACGAGCAGTACGTC.

This clonotype showed up just once. The rearrangement uses TRBV9 and TRBJ2-2, with D uncertain. The V and J ends lost 2 bases and 3 bases respectively, with 5 bases between them. Per the germline V gene, CDR1 is SGDLS and CDR2 is YYNGEE. The CDR3 has 13 residues. The CDR3 nucleotides are TGTGCCAGCAGCGTCCTTTACACCGGGGAGCTGTTTTTT. Translated, it gives CASSVLYTGELFF.

The chain is built from TRBV28 and TRBJ2-3; no definite D call. The CDR3 covers 14 residues. V lost 1 base and J 0 bases, leaving 5 bases between the germline ends. Germline loops: CDR1 MDHEN, CDR2 SYDVKM. CDR3 residues: CASSLSGSTDTQYF. The CDR3 DNA sequence: TGTGCCAGCAGTTTATCAGGTAGCACAGATACGCAGTATTTT.

This clonotype was detected once. The chain links TRBV6-5 to TRBJ1-1; no clear D. Trimming stripped 2 bases from V and 0 bases from J, with 7 bases between. Germline V lookup: CDR1 MNHEY, CDR2 SVGAGI. This CDR3 spans 14 amino acids. The DNA of the CDR3 is TGTGCCAGCAGTTACGATGCAGTGAACACTGAAGCTTTCTTT. It encodes CASSYDAVNTEAFF.

The CDR3 nucleotides read TGCAGCGTTGTCAGTGGGATCCACAATGAGCAGTTCTTC. Translated, it gives CSVVSGIHNEQFF. The V and J genes are TRBV29-1 and TRBJ2-1; no clear D gene. Trimming shortened V by 4 bases and J by 5 bases, and 12 bases separated the two germline ends. Germline V gene sequence: CDR1 SQVTM, CDR2 ANQGSEA. There are 13 residues in the CDR3.

This clonotype showed up just a few times. The V call is TRBV3-1, the J call TRBJ1-1; D gene uncertain. The germline CDR1 and CDR2 sequences are LGHDT and YNNKEL (reference sequence). The CDR3 runs to 14 residues. The germline V and J ends were trimmed by 1 base and 2 bases, with 8 bases remaining between them. CDR3 protein: CASSQVQGNTEAFF. The CDR3 bases are TGTGCCAGCAGCCAAGTCCAAGGCAACACTGAAGCTTTCTTT.

J is TRBJ1-5 and V is TRBV7-2; D is perhaps TRBD1 (5 bases). V lost 3 bases to trimming and J lost 2 bases, with 11 bases between them. CDR1 SGHTA and CDR2 FQGNSA come from the germline V gene. The CDR3 loop spans 15 amino acids. For the CDR3, the DNA is TGTGCCAGCAGCTTTACCACGGGGGGCAATCAGCCCCAGCATTTT. The encoded protein is CASSFTTGGNQPQHF.

The gene calls are TRBV18 and TRBJ2-5; D may correspond to TRBD1 or TRBD2 (6 bases each). With 6 bases removed from V and 5 bases from J, the gap between germline ends came to 19 bases. Germline V gene lookup returns CDR1 KGHSH and CDR2 LQKENI. The CDR3 totals 15 residues. CDR3 nucleotides: TGTGCCAGCTCCCAAGCGTCGGGGGCTCGGGAGACCCAGTACTTC. This encodes CASSQASGARETQYF.

V is TRBV5-4 and J is TRBJ1-2; TRBD1 matches 7 bases. The length of the CDR3 is 14 residues. Germline V lookup: CDR1 SGHNT, CDR2 YYREEE (reference sequence). V lost 5 bases to trimming and J lost 2 bases; unmatched junction nucleotides: 6. CDR3 nucleotide sequence: TGTGCCAGCAGGCTAGGACAGGACAACTATGGCTACACCTTC. It yields the protein CASRLGQDNYGYTF.

The table lists this clonotype with a few counts. The genes are TRBV19 and TRBJ2-2; D not certain. V was trimmed by 5 bases and J by 4 bases, leaving 2 bases between them. Germline V gives CDR1 LNHDA, CDR2 SQIVND (reference sequence). This CDR3 has 11 amino acids. Here the CDR3 reads CASSSTGELFF. The CDR3 nucleotides read TGTGCCAGTAGTTCCACCGGGGAGCTGTTTTTT.

This clonotype was counted once. The CDR3 nucleotides are TGTGCCGGGGACAGGGGGGACAATCAGCCCCAGCATTTT. Its protein product is CAGDRGDNQPQHF. This chain joins TRBV30 and TRBJ1-5; 11 nucleotides match TRBD1. Per the germline V gene, CDR1 is GTSNPN and CDR2 is SVGIG (reference sequence). CDR3 length equals 13 residues. Unmatched junction bases numbered 3, after V lost 8 bases and J lost 3 bases.

The genes are TRBV15 and TRBJ2-1; D ambiguous. The CDR3 totals 15 residues. V was cut by 5 bases and J by 3 bases, with 14 bases left in between. The germline CDR1 and CDR2 sequences are LNHNV and YYDKDF (reference sequence). The CDR3 DNA reads TGTGCCACCAGCCCTCCGGGCCTCCTCTACAATGAGCAGTTCTTC. Its protein product is CATSPPGLLYNEQFF.

V gene TRBV5-1 combines with J gene TRBJ2-5; D assignment may be TRBD1 or TRBD2 (6 bases each). The V gene lost 4 bases and the J gene lost 5 bases, with 18 bases spanning the gap. The CDR3 totals 15 residues. Germline V gene sequence: CDR1 SGHRS, CDR2 YFSETQ. CDR3 bases: TGCGCCAGCAGCATGGAAACAGGGACTGGGGAGACCCAGTACTTC. Translated: CASSMETGTGETQYF.

The chain employs TRBV28 and TRBJ2-5; the D is unclear. This CDR3 is built from 16 residues. The V gene's germline CDR1 is MDHEN and CDR2 SYDVKM. The V gene lost 4 bases and the J gene lost 1 base, with 16 bases spanning the gap. The CDR3 protein is CASSSPSLRPQETQYF. Written as DNA, the CDR3 is TGTGCCAGCAGTTCTCCCTCGCTTCGGCCCCAAGAGACCCAGTACTTC. The complete variable domain, with remaining parts taken from reference TRBV28 and TRBJ2-5, reads DVKVTQSSRYLVKRTGEKVFLECVQDMDHENMFWYRQDPGLGLRLIYFSYDVKMKEKGDIPEGYSVSREKKERFSLILESASTNQTSMYLCASSSPSLRPQETQYFGPGTRLLVL.